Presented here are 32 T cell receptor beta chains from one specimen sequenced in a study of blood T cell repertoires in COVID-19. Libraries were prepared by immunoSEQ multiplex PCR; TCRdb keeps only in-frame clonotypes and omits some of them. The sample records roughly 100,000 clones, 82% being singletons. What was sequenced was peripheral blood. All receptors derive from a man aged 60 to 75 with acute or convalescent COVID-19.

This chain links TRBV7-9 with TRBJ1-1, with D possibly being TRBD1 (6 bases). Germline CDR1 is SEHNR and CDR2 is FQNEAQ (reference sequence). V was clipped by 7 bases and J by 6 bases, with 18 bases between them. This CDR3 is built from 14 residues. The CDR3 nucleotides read TGTGCCAGCACCGGTGCTCCAGGGGCTGCTGAAGCTTTCTTT. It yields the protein CASTGAPGAAEAFF.

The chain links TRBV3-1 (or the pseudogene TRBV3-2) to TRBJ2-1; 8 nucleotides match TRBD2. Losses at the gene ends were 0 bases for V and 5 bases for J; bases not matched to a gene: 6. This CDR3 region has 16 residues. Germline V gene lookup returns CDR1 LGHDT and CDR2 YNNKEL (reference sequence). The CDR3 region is CASSQEWRGANNEQFF. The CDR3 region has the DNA TGTGCCAGCAGCCAAGAATGGCGGGGGGCCAACAATGAGCAGTTCTTC.

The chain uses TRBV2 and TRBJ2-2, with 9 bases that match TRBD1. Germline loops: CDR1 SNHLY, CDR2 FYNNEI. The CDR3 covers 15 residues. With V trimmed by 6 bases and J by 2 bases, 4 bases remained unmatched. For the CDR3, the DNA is TGTGCCAGCAGCCGGGACAGGGAAAACACCGGGGAGCTGTTTTTT. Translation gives CASSRDRENTGELFF.

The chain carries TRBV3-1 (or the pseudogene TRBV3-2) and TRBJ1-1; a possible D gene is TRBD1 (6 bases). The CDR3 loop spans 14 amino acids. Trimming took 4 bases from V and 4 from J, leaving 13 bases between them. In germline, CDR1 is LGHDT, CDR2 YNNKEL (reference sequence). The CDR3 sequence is CASSLGHQGTEAFF. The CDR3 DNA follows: TGTGCCAGCAGCCTGGGACACCAGGGCACTGAAGCTTTCTTT.

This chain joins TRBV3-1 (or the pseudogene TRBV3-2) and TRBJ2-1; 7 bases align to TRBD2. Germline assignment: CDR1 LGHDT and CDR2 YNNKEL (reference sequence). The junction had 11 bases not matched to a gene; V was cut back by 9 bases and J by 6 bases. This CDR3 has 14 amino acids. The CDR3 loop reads CASWSGNVPNEQFF. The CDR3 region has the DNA TGTGCCAGTTGGAGCGGGAACGTCCCCAATGAGCAGTTCTTC.

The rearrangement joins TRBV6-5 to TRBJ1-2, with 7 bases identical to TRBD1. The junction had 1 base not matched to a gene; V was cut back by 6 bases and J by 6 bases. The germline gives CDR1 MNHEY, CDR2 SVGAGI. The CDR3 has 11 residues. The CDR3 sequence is CASSTGDGYTF. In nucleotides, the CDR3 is TGTGCCAGCAGCACAGGGGATGGCTACACCTTC.

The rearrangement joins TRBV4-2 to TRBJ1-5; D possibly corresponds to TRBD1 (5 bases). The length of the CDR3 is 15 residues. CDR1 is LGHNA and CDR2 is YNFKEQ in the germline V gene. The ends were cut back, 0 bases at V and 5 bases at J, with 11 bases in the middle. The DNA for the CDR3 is TGTGCCAGCAGCCAAGATGGGGCCGATTATCAGCCCCAGCATTTT. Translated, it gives CASSQDGADYQPQHF.

The CDR3 DNA sequence: TGTGCCAGCTCACCGACAGTGAGGAAAGCAACTAATGAAAAACTGTTTTTT. It translates to CASSPTVRKATNEKLFF. The V call is TRBV18, the J call TRBJ1-4; possibly TRBD1 for D (5 bases). The CDR3 runs 17 residues. The V gene's germline CDR1 is KGHSH and CDR2 LQKENI. The V and J ends lost 3 bases and 0 bases respectively, with 14 bases between them.

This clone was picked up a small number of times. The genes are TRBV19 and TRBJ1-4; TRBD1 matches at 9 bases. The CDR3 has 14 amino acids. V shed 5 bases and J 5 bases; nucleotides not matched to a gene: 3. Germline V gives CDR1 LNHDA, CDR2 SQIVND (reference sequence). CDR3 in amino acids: CASSQDRGNEKLFF. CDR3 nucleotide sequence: TGTGCCAGTAGTCAGGACAGGGGAAATGAAAAACTGTTTTTT.

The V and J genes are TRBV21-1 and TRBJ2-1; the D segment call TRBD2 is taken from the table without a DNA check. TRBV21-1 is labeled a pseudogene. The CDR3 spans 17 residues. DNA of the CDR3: TGTGCCAGCAGCAAAATCGGGGGACGGGCCTCCTACAATGAGCAGTTCTTC. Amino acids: CASSKIGGRASYNEQFF.

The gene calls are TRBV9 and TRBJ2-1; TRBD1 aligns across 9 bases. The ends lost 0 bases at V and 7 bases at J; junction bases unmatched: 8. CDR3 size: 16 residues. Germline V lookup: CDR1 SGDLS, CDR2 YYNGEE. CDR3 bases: TGTGCCAGCAGCGTAGGTGGGACAGGGATAGTAAATGAGCAGTTCTTC. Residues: CASSVGGTGIVNEQFF.

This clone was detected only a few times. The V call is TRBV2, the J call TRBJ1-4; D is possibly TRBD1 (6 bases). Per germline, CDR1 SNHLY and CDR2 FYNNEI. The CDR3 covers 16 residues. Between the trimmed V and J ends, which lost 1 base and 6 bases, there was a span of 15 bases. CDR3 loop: CASSEGLGQGYEKLFF. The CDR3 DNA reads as TGTGCCAGCAGTGAAGGCCTGGGGCAGGGGTATGAAAAACTGTTTTTT.

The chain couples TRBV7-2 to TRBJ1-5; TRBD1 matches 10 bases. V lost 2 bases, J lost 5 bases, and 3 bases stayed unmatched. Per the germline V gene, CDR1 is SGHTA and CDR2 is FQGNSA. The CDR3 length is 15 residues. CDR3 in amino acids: CASSLSGTGDQPQHF. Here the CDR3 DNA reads TGTGCCAGCAGCTTATCCGGGACAGGGGATCAGCCCCAGCATTTT.

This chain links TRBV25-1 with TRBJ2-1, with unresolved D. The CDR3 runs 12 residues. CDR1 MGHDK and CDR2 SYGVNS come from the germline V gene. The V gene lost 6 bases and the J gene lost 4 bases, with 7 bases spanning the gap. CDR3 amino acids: CASRVQYNEQFF. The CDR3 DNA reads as TGTGCCAGCAGAGTCCAGTACAATGAGCAGTTCTTC.

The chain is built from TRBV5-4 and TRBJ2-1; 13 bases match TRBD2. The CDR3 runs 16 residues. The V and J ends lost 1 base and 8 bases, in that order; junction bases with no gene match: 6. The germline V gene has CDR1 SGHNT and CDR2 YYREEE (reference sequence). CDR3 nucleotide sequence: TGTGCCAGCAGCTTGACACTAGCGGGAGGGCCGGATGAGCAGTTCTTC. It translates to CASSLTLAGGPDEQFF. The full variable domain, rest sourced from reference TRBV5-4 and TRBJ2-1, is ETGVTQSPTHLIKTRGQQVTLRCSSQSGHNTVSWYQQALGQGPQFIFQYYREEENGRGNFPPRFSGLQFPNYSSELNVNALELDDSALYLCASSLTLAGGPDEQFFGPGTRLTVL.

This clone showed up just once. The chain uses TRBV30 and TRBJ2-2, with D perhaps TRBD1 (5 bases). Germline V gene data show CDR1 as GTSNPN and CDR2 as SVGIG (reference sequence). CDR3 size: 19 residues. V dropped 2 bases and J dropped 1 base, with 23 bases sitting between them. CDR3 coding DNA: TGTGCCTGGAGTTTAGCATCCCTCGGGCAGGGCGTGAACACCGGGGAGCTGTTTTTT. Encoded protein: CAWSLASLGQGVNTGELFF.

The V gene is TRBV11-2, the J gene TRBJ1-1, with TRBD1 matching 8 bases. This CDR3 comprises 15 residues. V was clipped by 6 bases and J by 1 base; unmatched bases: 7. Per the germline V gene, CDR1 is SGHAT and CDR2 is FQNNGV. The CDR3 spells CASRPRQGPNTEAFF. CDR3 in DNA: TGTGCCAGCAGGCCCCGACAGGGGCCGAACACTGAAGCTTTCTTT. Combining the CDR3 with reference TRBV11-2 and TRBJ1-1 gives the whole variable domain EAGVAQSPRYKIIEKRQSVAFWCNPISGHATLYWYQQILGQGPKLLIQFQNNGVVDDSQLPKDRFSAERLKGVDSTLKIQPAKLEDSAVYLCASRPRQGPNTEAFFGQGTRLTVV.

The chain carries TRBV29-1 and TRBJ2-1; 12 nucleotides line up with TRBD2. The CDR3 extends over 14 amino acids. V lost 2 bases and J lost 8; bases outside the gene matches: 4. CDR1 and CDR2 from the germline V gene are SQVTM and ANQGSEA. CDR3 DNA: TGCAGCGTTGAACTAGCGGGAGGGCCTTATGAGCAGTTCTTC. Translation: CSVELAGGPYEQFF.

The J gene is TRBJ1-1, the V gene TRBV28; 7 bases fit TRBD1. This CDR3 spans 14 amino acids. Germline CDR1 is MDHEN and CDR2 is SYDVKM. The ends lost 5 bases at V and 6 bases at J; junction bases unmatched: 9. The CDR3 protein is CASSPFPTGPEAFF. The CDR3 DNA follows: TGTGCCAGCAGTCCCTTCCCGACAGGGCCTGAAGCTTTCTTT.

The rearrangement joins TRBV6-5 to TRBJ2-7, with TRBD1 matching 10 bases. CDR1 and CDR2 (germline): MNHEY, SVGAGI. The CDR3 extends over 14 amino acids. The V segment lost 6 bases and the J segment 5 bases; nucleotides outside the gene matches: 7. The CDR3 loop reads CASRFQDRGNEQYF. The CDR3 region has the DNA TGTGCCAGCAGATTCCAGGACAGGGGGAACGAGCAGTACTTC.

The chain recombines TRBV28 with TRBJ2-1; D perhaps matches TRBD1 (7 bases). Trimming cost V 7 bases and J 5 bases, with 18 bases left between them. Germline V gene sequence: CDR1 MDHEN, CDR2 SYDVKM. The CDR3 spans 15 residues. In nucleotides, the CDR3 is TGTGCCAGCACCTCTTGGGGGGACAGCCACAATGAGCAGTTCTTC. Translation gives CASTSWGDSHNEQFF.

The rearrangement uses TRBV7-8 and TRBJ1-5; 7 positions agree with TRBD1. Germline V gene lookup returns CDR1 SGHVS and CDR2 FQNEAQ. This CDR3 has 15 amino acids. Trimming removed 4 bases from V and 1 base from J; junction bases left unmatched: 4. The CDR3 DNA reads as TGTGCCAGCAGCTGGAACAGGGGAAGCAATCAGCCCCAGCATTTT. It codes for CASSWNRGSNQPQHF. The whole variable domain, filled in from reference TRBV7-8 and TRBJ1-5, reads GAGVSQSPRYKVAKRGQDVALRCDPISGHVSLFWYQQALGQGPEFLTYFQNEAQLDKSGLPSDRFFAERPEGSVSTLKIQRTQQEDSAVYLCASSWNRGSNQPQHFGDGTRLSIL.

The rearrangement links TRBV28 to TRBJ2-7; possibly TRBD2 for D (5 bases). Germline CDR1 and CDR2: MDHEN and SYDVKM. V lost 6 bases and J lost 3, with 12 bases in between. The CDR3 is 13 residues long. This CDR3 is CASSLRRGYEQYF. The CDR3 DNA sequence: TGTGCCAGCAGCCTCCGTCGGGGCTACGAGCAGTACTTC.

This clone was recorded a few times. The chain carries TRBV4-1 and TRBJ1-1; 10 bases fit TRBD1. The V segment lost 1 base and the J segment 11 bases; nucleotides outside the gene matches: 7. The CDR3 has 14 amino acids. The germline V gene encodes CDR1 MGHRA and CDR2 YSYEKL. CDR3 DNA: TGCGCCAGCAGCCAAGCGGGGACAGGGGCTAATGCTTTCTTT. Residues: CASSQAGTGANAFF.

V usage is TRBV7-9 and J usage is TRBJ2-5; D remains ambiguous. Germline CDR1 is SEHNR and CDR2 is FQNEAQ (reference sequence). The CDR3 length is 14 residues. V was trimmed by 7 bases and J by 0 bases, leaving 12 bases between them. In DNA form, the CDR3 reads TGTGCCAGCAACCGGCCAGGATACCAAGAGACCCAGTACTTC. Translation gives CASNRPGYQETQYF.

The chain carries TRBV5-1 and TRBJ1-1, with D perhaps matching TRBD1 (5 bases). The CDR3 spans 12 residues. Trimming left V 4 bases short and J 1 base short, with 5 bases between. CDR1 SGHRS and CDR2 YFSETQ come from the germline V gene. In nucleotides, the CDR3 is TGCGCCAGCAGCCAGGGGAACACTGAAGCTTTCTTT. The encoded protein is CASSQGNTEAFF.

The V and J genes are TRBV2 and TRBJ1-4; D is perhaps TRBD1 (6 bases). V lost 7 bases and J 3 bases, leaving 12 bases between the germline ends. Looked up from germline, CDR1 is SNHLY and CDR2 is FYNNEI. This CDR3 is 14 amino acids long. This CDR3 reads CASKGGTSNEKLFF. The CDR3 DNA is TGTGCCAGCAAGGGGGGGACGTCTAATGAAAAACTGTTTTTT. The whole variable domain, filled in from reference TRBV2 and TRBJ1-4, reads EPEVTQTPSHQVTQMGQEVILRCVPISNHLYFYWYRQILGQKVEFLVSFYNNEISEKSEIFDDQFSVERPDGSNFTLKIRSTKLEDSAMYFCASKGGTSNEKLFFGSGTQLSVL.

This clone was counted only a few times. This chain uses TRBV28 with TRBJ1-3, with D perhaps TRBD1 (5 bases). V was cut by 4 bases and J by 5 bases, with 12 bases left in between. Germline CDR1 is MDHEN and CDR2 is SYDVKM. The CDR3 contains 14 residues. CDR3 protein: CASSSSGNRNTIYF. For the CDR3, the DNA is TGTGCCAGCAGTTCCTCAGGGAATAGAAACACCATATATTTT.

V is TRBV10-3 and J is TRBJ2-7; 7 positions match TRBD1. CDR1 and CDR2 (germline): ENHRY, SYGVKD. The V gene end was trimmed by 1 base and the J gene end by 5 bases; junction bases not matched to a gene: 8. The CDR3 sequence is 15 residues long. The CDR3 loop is CAISEFGQVLDEQYF. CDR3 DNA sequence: TGTGCCATCAGTGAGTTCGGACAGGTTCTAGACGAGCAGTACTTC.

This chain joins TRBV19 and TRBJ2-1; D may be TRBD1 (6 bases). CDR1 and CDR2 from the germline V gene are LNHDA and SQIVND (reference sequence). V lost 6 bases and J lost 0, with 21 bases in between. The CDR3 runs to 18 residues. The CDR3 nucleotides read TGTGCCAGTAGCATAACAGTCAGGGGCCCTAGCTCCTACAATGAGCAGTTCTTC. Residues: CASSITVRGPSSYNEQFF.

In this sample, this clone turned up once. In nucleotides, the CDR3 is TGTGCCAGCGGACAGGGGGGCGCTGGATATGGCTACACCTTC. Amino acids: CASGQGGAGYGYTF. V gene TRBV2 combines with J gene TRBJ1-2; TRBD1 matches 10 bases. The CDR3 length is 14 residues. The V gene's germline CDR1 is SNHLY and CDR2 FYNNEI. With 8 bases clipped from V and 5 bases from J, the junction kept 8 bases outside the gene matches.

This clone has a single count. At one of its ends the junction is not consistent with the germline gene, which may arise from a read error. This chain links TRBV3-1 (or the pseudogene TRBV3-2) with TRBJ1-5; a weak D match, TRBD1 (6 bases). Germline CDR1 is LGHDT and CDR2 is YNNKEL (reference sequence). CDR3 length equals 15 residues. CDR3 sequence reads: CATSQGSYGNQPQHF. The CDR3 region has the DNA TGTGCCACCAGCCAGGGGAGTTACGGCAATCAGCCCCAGCATTTT.